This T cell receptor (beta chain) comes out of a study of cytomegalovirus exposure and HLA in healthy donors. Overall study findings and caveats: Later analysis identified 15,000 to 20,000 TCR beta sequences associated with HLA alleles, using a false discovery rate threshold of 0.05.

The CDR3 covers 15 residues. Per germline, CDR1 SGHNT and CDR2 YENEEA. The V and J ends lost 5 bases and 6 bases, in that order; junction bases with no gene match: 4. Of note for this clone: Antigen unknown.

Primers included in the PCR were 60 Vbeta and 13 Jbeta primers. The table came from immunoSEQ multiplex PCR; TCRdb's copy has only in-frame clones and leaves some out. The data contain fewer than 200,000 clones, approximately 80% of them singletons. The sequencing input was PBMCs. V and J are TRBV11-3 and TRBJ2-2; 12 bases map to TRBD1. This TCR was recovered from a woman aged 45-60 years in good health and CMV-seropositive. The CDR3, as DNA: TGTGCCAGCAGCAGGGACAGGGGGCTGTCCGGGGAGCTGTTTTTT. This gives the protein CASSRDRGLSGELFF.